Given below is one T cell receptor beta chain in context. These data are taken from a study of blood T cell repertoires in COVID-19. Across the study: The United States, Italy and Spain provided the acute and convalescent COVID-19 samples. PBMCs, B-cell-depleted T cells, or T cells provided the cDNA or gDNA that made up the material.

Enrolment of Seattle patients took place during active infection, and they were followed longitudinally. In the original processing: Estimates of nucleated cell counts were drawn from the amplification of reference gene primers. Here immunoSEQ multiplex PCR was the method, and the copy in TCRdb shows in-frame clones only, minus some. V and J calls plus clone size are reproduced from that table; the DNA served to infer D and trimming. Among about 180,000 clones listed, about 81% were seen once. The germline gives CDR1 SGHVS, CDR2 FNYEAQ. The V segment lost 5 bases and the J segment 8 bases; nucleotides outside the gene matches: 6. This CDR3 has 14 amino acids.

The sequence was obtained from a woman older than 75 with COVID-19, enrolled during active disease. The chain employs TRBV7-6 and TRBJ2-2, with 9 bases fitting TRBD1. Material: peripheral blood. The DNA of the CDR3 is TGTGCCAGCAGCCCCGGGACAGGGCGAGGGGAGCTGTTTTTT. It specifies CASSPGTGRGELFF.